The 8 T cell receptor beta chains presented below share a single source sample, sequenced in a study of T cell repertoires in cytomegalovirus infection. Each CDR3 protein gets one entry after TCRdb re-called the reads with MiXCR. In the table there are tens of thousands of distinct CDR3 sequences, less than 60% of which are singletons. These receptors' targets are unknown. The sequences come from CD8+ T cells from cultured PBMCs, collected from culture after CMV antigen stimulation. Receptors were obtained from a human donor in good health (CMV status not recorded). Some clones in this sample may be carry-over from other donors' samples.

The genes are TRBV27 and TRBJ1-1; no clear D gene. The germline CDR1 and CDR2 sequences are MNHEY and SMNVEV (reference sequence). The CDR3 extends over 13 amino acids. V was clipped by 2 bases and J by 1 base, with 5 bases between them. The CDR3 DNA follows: TGTGCCAGCAGTTTAAGTAGGAACACTGAAGCTTTCTTT. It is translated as CASSLSRNTEAFF.

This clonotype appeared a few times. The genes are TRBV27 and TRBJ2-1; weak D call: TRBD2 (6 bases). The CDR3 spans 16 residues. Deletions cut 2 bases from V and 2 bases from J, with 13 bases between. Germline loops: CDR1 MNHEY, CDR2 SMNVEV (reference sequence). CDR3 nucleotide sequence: TGTGCCAGCAGTTTAAATACGGGAGTTCCCTACAATGAGCAGTTCTTC. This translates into CASSLNTGVPYNEQFF.

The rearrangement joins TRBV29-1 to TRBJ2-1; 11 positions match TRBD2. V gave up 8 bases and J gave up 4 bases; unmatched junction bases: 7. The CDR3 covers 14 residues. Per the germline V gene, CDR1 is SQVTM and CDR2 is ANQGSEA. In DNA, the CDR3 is TGCAGCTCAGTTGGGACTAGCGGATACAATGAGCAGTTCTTC. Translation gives CSSVGTSGYNEQFF.

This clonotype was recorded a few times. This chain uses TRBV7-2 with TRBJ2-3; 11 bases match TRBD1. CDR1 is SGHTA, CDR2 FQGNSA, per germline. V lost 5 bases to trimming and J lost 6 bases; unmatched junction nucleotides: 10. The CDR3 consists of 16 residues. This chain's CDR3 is CASSLRDRGSLDTQYF. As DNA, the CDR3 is TGTGCCAGCAGCCTACGGGACAGGGGGAGTTTGGATACGCAGTATTTT.

The CDR3 sequence: CASSPFAGGPSKTQYF. For the CDR3, the DNA is TGTGCCAGCAGTCCCTTTGCGGGAGGGCCCTCGAAGACCCAGTACTTC. The V call is TRBV27, the J call TRBJ2-5; 9 bases are shared with TRBD2. Germline assignment: CDR1 MNHEY and CDR2 SMNVEV (reference sequence). The V segment lost 5 bases and the J segment 6 bases; nucleotides outside the gene matches: 13. This CDR3 has 16 amino acids.

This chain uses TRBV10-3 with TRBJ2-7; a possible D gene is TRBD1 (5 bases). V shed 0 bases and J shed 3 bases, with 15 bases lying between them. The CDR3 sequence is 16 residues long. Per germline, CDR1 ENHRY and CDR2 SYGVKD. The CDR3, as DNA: TGTGCCATCAGTGAGTCGACTCAAGGGGCGGTCTACGAGCAGTACTTC. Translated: CAISESTQGAVYEQYF.

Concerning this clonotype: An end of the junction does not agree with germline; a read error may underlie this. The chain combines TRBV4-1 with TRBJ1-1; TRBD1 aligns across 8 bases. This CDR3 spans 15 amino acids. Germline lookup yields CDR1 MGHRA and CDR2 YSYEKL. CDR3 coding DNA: TGTGCCAGCAGCCAAGATAGGACAGGGTTCACTGAAGCTTTCTTT. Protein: CASSQDRTGFTEAFF.

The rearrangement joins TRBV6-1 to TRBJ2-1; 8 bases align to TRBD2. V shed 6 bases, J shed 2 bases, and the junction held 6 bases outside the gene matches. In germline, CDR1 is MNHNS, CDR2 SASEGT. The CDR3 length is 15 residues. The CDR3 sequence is CASRERAGAYNEQFF. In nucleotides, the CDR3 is TGTGCCAGCAGGGAGAGAGCGGGGGCCTACAATGAGCAGTTCTTC.